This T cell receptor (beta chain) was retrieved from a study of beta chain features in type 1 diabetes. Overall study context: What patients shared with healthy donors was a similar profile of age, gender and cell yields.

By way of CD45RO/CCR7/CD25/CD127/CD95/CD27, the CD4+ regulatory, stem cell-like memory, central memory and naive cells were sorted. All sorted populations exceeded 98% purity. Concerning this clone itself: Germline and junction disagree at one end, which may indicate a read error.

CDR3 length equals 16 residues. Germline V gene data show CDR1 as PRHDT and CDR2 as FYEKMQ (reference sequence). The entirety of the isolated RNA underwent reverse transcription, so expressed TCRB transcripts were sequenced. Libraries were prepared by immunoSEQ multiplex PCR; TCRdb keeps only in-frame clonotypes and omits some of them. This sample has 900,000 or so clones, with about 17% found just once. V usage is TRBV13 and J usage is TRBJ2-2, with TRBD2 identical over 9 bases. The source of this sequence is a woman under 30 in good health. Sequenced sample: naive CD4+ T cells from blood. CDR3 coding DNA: TGTGCCAGCACCTTAAGGCTAGCGGGACCCACCGGGGAGCTGTTTTTT. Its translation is CASTLRLAGPTGELFF.